The 10 T cell receptor beta chains in this list originate from one sample, sequenced in a study of CD8+CD57+ T cells in acquired aplastic anemia (dated by TCRdb to 2016 to 2019). The run used an Illumina HiSeq 2000. Genomic DNA served as template for TCR beta VDJ combination and CDR3 sequence profiling. TCRdb took the public reads, trimmed them with fastp at Q25, ran MiXCR for clone calling and kept in-frame beta chains. Duplicate CDR3 protein sequences are folded into a single record with the most common DNA and genes. This sample holds about 190,000 distinct CDR3 sequences; over 60% were observed only once. The ten largest clones capture just over 45% of the sample. The sample was sorted CD4+, CD8+, or CD8+CD57+ T cells (not recorded which) from PBMCs. These TCRs come from a human donor with severe aplastic anemia or a healthy control (not recorded which).

This clonotype appeared many times. The chain links TRBV7-9 to TRBJ1-2; D is undetermined. Trimming took 5 bases from V and 0 from J, leaving 16 bases between them. This CDR3 region has 16 residues. CDR1 and CDR2 (germline): SEHNR, FQNEAQ (reference sequence). Here the CDR3 DNA reads TGTGCCAGCAGCCTCGTTATGGGTACAGCTAACTATGGCTACACCTTC. Translation gives CASSLVMGTANYGYTF.

This clonotype has only one observation. The gene calls are TRBV2 and TRBJ1-4; D gene uncertain. The V end lost 7 bases, the J end lost 0 bases, and 9 bases lay between the germline ends. The CDR3 length is 14 residues. CDR1 SNHLY and CDR2 FYNNEI come from the germline V gene. The chain's CDR3 is CASTYSPTNEKLFF. CDR3 in DNA: TGTGCCAGCACCTACAGCCCAACTAATGAAAAACTGTTTTTT.

The J gene is TRBJ2-3, the V gene TRBV12-3 or TRBV12-4; D uncertain. There are 16 residues in the CDR3. V was clipped by 5 bases and J by 6 bases, with 21 bases between them. The chain's CDR3 is CASSEESPANGDTQYF. The CDR3, as DNA: TGTGCCAGCAGTGAGGAAAGTCCCGCAAATGGGGATACGCAGTATTTT.

There are many counts of this clonotype. The chain couples TRBV7-8 to TRBJ2-2; D is unclear. The CDR3 is made up of 18 amino acids. Deletions cut 1 base from V and 4 bases from J, with 19 bases between. Germline V gives CDR1 SGHVS, CDR2 FQNEAQ. The CDR3: CASSLEIWGGRGTGELFF. The DNA for the CDR3 is TGTGCCAGCAGCTTAGAGATATGGGGTGGACGTGGCACCGGGGAGCTGTTTTTT.

The gene calls are TRBV2 and TRBJ1-5; 7 bases align to TRBD1. Trimming cost V 8 bases and J 2 bases; bases outside gene matches: 0. The CDR3 runs to 12 residues. The germline V gene has CDR1 SNHLY and CDR2 FYNNEI. CDR3 in amino acids: CASDRGNQPQHF. CDR3 bases: TGTGCCAGCGACAGGGGCAATCAGCCCCAGCATTTT.

This clonotype came up many times. The gene calls are TRBV14 and TRBJ2-7; 8 bases align to TRBD1. The trim removed 3 bases at V and 1 base at J, leaving 5 bases unmatched. This CDR3 spans 15 amino acids. CDR1 and CDR2 (germline): SGHDN, FVKESK. The CDR3 nucleotides are TGTGCCAGCAGCCATGACAGGGGCAAATCCTACGAGCAGTACTTC. This gives the protein CASSHDRGKSYEQYF.

This clonotype was seen many times. The rearrangement links TRBV12-3 or TRBV12-4 to TRBJ1-4, with 8 bases identical to TRBD1. The CDR3 consists of 12 residues. V trimming: 8 bases; J trimming: 8 bases; junction bases outside the gene matches: 4. The CDR3 spells CASHRGEEKLFF. The CDR3 nucleotides read TGTGCCAGCCACAGGGGGGAGGAAAAACTGTTTTTT.

The rearrangement joins TRBV19 to TRBJ1-1; the D gene is possibly TRBD1 (5 bases). Germline assignment: CDR1 LNHDA and CDR2 SQIVND (reference sequence). The CDR3 is made up of 13 amino acids. V lost 5 bases and J lost 7, with 14 bases in between. The CDR3, as DNA: TGTGCCAGTAGTGAATCGGGGGTATTTGAAGCTTTCTTT. Translation: CASSESGVFEAFF.

Points on this clonotype: As the CDR3 is not closed by the conserved phenylalanine or tryptophan, this likely results from a read error. It is unclear where the CDR3 begins or ends on the DNA, so no DNA is shown, and the CDR3 is as TCRdb lists it. This CDR3 reads CASSLDRG. The chain uses TRBV11-2 and TRBJ1-6. A total of 8 residues make up the CDR3, ends included. Germline V CDR1 and CDR2: SGHAT, FQNNGV.

This chain uses TRBV7-8 with TRBJ2-2; possible D gene TRBD1, 5 bases. Germline lookup yields CDR1 SGHVS and CDR2 FQNEAQ. This CDR3 is built from 13 residues. V lost 5 bases to trimming and J lost 7 bases, with 11 bases between them. The CDR3 DNA reads TGTGCCAGCAGCGACCGGACACTCGGGGAGCTGTTTTTT. This translates into CASSDRTLGELFF.